The present TCR beta chain was sequenced within a study of blood T cell repertoires in COVID-19. Study details: Acute and convalescent COVID-19 samples came from the United States, Italy and Spain.

Measured with immunoSEQ multiplex PCR; TCRdb has only the in-frame clones, and not every one. This repertoire shows about 130,000 clones, around 87% found once; its top ten account for 3% to 4.5%. The CDR3 covers 16 residues. J gave up 4 bases and V 1 base, and 5 bases lay outside the gene matches. Germline V gives CDR1 SGHVS, CDR2 FNYEAQ. This chain links TRBV7-6 with TRBJ2-2; 8 nucleotides line up with TRBD1. The receptor comes from a woman aged 55-70 years with acute or convalescent COVID-19. What was sequenced was peripheral blood. CDR3 in DNA: TGTGCCAGCAGCTTAGGGACAGGGATGAGCACCGGGGAGCTGTTTTTT. Encoded protein: CASSLGTGMSTGELFF.